The 13 T cell receptor beta chains given below trace back to one sample, sequenced in a study of T cell changes during pregnancy in multiple sclerosis. This table comes from immunoSEQ multiplex PCR, and its TCRdb copy is limited to in-frame clones, with some not included. The sample has around 50,000 clones; around 93% are singletons. Specimen: CD8+ T cells from peripheral blood mononuclear cells, collected in the first trimester of pregnancy. The receptors originated from a female donor with multiple sclerosis, enrolled in a pregnancy study.

This clone has only one observation. The chain couples TRBV6-5 to TRBJ2-7, with TRBD2 matching 9 bases. The germline V gene has CDR1 MNHEY and CDR2 SVGAGI. With V trimmed by 4 bases and J by 6 bases, 13 bases remained unmatched. The CDR3 totals 16 residues. As DNA, the CDR3 is TGTGCCAGCAGTTCCGCCCCAAGCGGGGGGCCTTCCGAGCAGTACTTC. It specifies CASSSAPSGGPSEQYF.

The V call is TRBV5-6, the J call TRBJ2-1; 9 bases are shared with TRBD2. V lost 5 bases to trimming and J lost 1 base; unmatched junction nucleotides: 7. The CDR3 covers 16 residues. Germline loops: CDR1 SGHDT, CDR2 YYEEEE. The DNA for the CDR3 is TGTGCCAGCAGATCGGACCTAGCGGGATCCTACAATGAGCAGTTCTTC. Translating it yields CASRSDLAGSYNEQFF. Full variable domain (rest looked up from reference TRBV5-6 and TRBJ2-1): DAGVTQSPTHLIKTRGQQVTLRCSPKSGHDTVSWYQQALGQGPQFIFQYYEEEERQRGNFPDRFSGHQFPNYSSELNVNALLLGDSALYLCASRSDLAGSYNEQFFGPGTRLTVL.

V gene TRBV4-2 combines with J gene TRBJ2-3, with 12 bases aligning to TRBD2. Germline V lookup: CDR1 LGHNA, CDR2 YNFKEQ. The CDR3 spans 17 residues. V lost 0 bases and J lost 5; bases outside the gene matches: 6. CDR3 nucleotides: TGTGCCAGCAGCCAAGAGACTAGCGGGAGCTACATAGATACGCAGTATTTT. Amino acids: CASSQETSGSYIDTQYF.

The chain couples TRBV19 to TRBJ2-1; unclear D gene. CDR1 LNHDA and CDR2 SQIVND come from the germline V gene (reference sequence). Between the trimmed V and J ends, which lost 2 bases and 7 bases, there was a span of 9 bases. The CDR3 has 13 residues. CDR3 sequence reads: CASSILVHNEQFF. The CDR3 DNA is TGTGCCAGTAGTATACTAGTCCATAATGAGCAGTTCTTC.

V is TRBV30 and J is TRBJ2-7; weak D call: TRBD2 (5 bases). Trimming shortened V by 0 bases and J by 4 bases, and 7 bases separated the two germline ends. The CDR3 consists of 12 residues. Germline V gives CDR1 GTSNPN, CDR2 SVGIG (reference sequence). CDR3: CAWSVGGYEQYF. In DNA form, the CDR3 reads TGTGCCTGGAGTGTTGGAGGATACGAGCAGTACTTC.

This chain joins TRBV6-4 and TRBJ1-1; TRBD1 might be the D (6 bases). Germline loops: CDR1 MRHNA, CDR2 SNTAGT. Trimming removed 5 bases from V and 1 base from J, with 14 bases in between. The CDR3 contains 15 residues. CDR3 loop: CASSYEDSENTEAFF. CDR3 coding DNA: TGTGCCAGCAGTTACGAGGACAGTGAGAACACTGAAGCTTTCTTT.

The gene calls are TRBV5-5 and TRBJ2-3; D is possibly TRBD1 (5 bases). The CDR3 consists of 15 residues. The germline V and J ends were trimmed by 0 bases and 2 bases, with 10 bases remaining between them. Germline V gives CDR1 SGHKS, CDR2 YYEKEE (reference sequence). In nucleotides, the CDR3 is TGTGCCAGCAGCTTGGGGGGCAGATACACAGATACGCAGTATTTT. This sequence encodes CASSLGGRYTDTQYF. Together with reference TRBV5-5 and TRBJ2-3, the CDR3 gives the full variable domain: DAGVTQSPTHLIKTRGQQVTLRCSPISGHKSVSWYQQVLGQGPQFIFQYYEKEERGRGNFPDRFSARQFPNYSSELNVNALLLGDSALYLCASSLGGRYTDTQYFGPGTRLTVL.

With respect to this clone: The germline gene is not matched at one end of the junction; a read error may be the cause. CDR3: CASSRDSNEQYF. CDR3 DNA: TGTGCCAGCAGTCGGGACTCCAACGAGCAGTACTTC. The gene calls are TRBV14 and TRBJ2-7; D may be TRBD2 (6 bases). In germline, CDR1 is SGHDN, CDR2 FVKESK. The CDR3 length is 12 residues.

The chain joins TRBV4-1 to TRBJ1-4; D possibly corresponds to TRBD1 (5 bases). V lost 0 bases, J lost 4 bases, and 9 bases lay in between. The CDR3 totals 15 residues. The germline gives CDR1 MGHRA, CDR2 YSYEKL. CDR3 amino acids: CASSQDGQGNEKLFF. CDR3 DNA: TGCGCCAGCAGCCAAGACGGGCAGGGTAATGAAAAACTGTTTTTT.

The chain uses TRBV5-6 and TRBJ2-3, with D tentatively TRBD2 (5 bases). Germline CDR1 SGHDT, CDR2 YYEEEE. The V gene lost 0 bases and the J gene lost 9 bases, with 14 bases spanning the gap. The CDR3 runs 14 residues. The CDR3 DNA reads as TGTGCCAGCAGCTTGGTCCGCCTGGGAGAAACGCAGTATTTT. It codes for CASSLVRLGETQYF.

V usage is TRBV28 and J usage is TRBJ2-7; 9 bases match TRBD1. This CDR3 is 17 amino acids long. V was pared by 2 bases and J by 1 base, with 9 bases of the junction left unmatched. Per the germline V gene, CDR1 is MDHEN and CDR2 is SYDVKM. CDR3 loop: CASSLGTGTEVSYEQYF. CDR3 bases: TGTGCCAGCAGTTTAGGGACAGGGACAGAGGTTTCCTACGAGCAGTACTTC.

V usage is TRBV4-1 and J usage is TRBJ2-7; D might be TRBD1 (6 bases). The ends were cut back, 3 bases at V and 1 base at J, with 13 bases in the middle. From germline, CDR1 is MGHRA and CDR2 YSYEKL. The CDR3 loop spans 15 amino acids. In DNA form, the CDR3 reads TGCGCCAGCAGCCAGGCCGACAGGTCGTCCTACGAGCAGTACTTC. Its translation is CASSQADRSSYEQYF.

The chain couples TRBV4-1 to TRBJ2-1, with 10 bases lining up with TRBD2. The CDR3 runs to 16 residues. The junction had 4 bases not matched to a gene; V was cut back by 2 bases and J by 3 bases. The germline V gene encodes CDR1 MGHRA and CDR2 YSYEKL. The CDR3 sequence is CASSQPTSGFYNEQFF. The CDR3 DNA follows: TGCGCCAGCAGCCAACCGACTAGCGGGTTCTACAATGAGCAGTTCTTC.